One sample yielded the 14 T cell receptor beta chains listed below, sequenced in a study of blood T cell repertoires in COVID-19. Some clones are missing from TCRdb's copy, which holds only in-frame ones; the method was immunoSEQ multiplex PCR. The repertoire holds approximately 150,000 clones, with roughly 89% as singletons. The sequenced sample was peripheral blood. Every receptor here comes from a man in his fifties or sixties with active or convalescent COVID-19.

This rearrangement joins TRBV18 to TRBJ1-4, with 7 nucleotides matching TRBD1. V dropped 2 bases and J dropped 5; count of bases not matched to a gene: 5. There are 15 residues in the CDR3. Germline values: CDR1 KGHSH, CDR2 LQKENI. The CDR3 spells CASSPWTGENEKLFF. As DNA, the CDR3 is TGTGCCAGCTCACCATGGACAGGAGAAAATGAAAAACTGTTTTTT.

The chain has TRBV5-1 and TRBJ2-7, with TRBD1 matching over 9 bases. The CDR3 covers 15 residues. The germline V gene encodes CDR1 SGHRS and CDR2 YFSETQ. The V and J ends lost 3 bases and 4 bases, in that order; junction bases with no gene match: 8. The CDR3 DNA sequence: TGCGCCAGCAGCTATACGACAGGGGGTGGATACGAGCAGTACTTC. This sequence encodes CASSYTTGGGYEQYF.

V usage is TRBV5-1 and J usage is TRBJ2-5; TRBD1 is a possible D gene (7 bases). The germline CDR1 and CDR2 sequences are SGHRS and YFSETQ. This CDR3 region has 15 residues. V was cut by 2 bases and J by 1 base, with 12 bases left in between. The CDR3 loop reads CASSFVQGGQETQYF. The CDR3 DNA reads TGCGCCAGCAGCTTCGTGCAGGGGGGCCAAGAGACCCAGTACTTC.

The gene calls are TRBV30 and TRBJ1-5; D is unresolved. Trimming removed 0 bases from V and 4 bases from J, with 7 bases in between. Germline assignment: CDR1 GTSNPN and CDR2 SVGIG (reference sequence). This CDR3 comprises 13 residues. The CDR3 nucleotides read TGTGCCTGGAGTGTTAGCTTTAATCAGCCCCAGCATTTT. It codes for CAWSVSFNQPQHF.

This chain uses TRBV6-5 with TRBJ1-2, with a tentative D call TRBD1 (6 bases). The CDR3 contains 14 residues. Looked up from germline, CDR1 is MNHEY and CDR2 is SVGAGI. V lost 7 bases, J lost 2 bases, and 14 bases lay in between. This CDR3 reads CASTATGPNYGYTF. As DNA, the CDR3 is TGTGCCAGCACTGCCACAGGGCCAAACTATGGCTACACCTTC.

This CDR3 is CASKQEETQYF. CDR3 sequence (DNA): TGCGCCAGCAAACAGGAAGAGACCCAGTACTTC. The chain is built from TRBV5-1 and TRBJ2-5; D might be TRBD1 (5 bases). V lost 6 bases and J 3 bases, leaving 6 bases between the germline ends. Germline-derived CDR1 and CDR2 are SGHRS and YFSETQ. The CDR3 is made up of 11 amino acids.

The gene calls are TRBV19 and TRBJ1-1; no reliable D call. With 4 bases removed from V and 3 bases from J, the gap between germline ends came to 9 bases. This CDR3 region has 13 residues. CDR1 is LNHDA and CDR2 is SQIVND in the germline V gene (reference sequence). CDR3 protein: CASSSYRDTEAFF. CDR3 sequence (DNA): TGTGCCAGTAGTAGTTACAGAGACACTGAAGCTTTCTTT.

The CDR3 sequence: CASSSRQGANTGELFF. The CDR3 DNA sequence: TGTGCCAGCAGCTCCCGACAGGGGGCGAACACCGGGGAGCTGTTTTTT. The J gene is TRBJ2-2, the V gene TRBV4-2, with 9 bases identical to TRBD1. Per the germline V gene, CDR1 is LGHNA and CDR2 is YNFKEQ. The CDR3 extends over 16 amino acids. Unmatched junction bases numbered 4, after V lost 5 bases and J lost 0 bases.

The V call is TRBV24-1, the J call TRBJ2-5; 12 bases are a match to TRBD1. V dropped 1 base and J dropped 7; count of bases not matched to a gene: 6. Germline V gene data show CDR1 as KGHDR and CDR2 as SFDVKD. The length of the CDR3 is 16 residues. The CDR3 DNA reads as TGTGCCACCAGTGATTTAGGGACAGGGGGCGGTGGGACCCAGTACTTC. Protein sequence: CATSDLGTGGGGTQYF.

The chain links TRBV30 to TRBJ1-6; D is possibly TRBD1 (5 bases). From germline, CDR1 is GTSNPN and CDR2 SVGIG (reference sequence). Deletions cut 2 bases from V and 7 bases from J, with 21 bases between. CDR3 size: 17 residues. CDR3 DNA: TGTGCCTGGAGTCTCCAACTTGACAGTGCGGCGAATTCACCCCTCCACTTT. Encoded protein: CAWSLQLDSAANSPLHF.

This clone came up a few times. V is TRBV19 and J is TRBJ1-2; D is undetermined. The CDR3 consists of 16 residues. Trimming removed 7 bases from V and 8 bases from J, with 26 bases in between. Germline V gives CDR1 LNHDA, CDR2 SQIVND (reference sequence). CDR3 region: CASTPARFPPEGGYTF. The CDR3 coding sequence is TGTGCCAGTACCCCTGCGCGGTTCCCGCCCGAGGGAGGCTACACCTTC.

The rearrangement joins TRBV10-3 to TRBJ2-3, with 7 bases lining up with TRBD1. V trimming: 2 bases; J trimming: 4 bases; junction bases outside the gene matches: 6. Looked up from germline, CDR1 is ENHRY and CDR2 is SYGVKD. The CDR3 runs 15 residues. The CDR3 nucleotides are TGTGCCATCAGTGAGGCTACAGGGGTCCCAGATACGCAGTATTTT. This sequence encodes CAISEATGVPDTQYF.

The CDR3 sequence: CASSVGSGVETQYF. For the CDR3, the DNA is TGTGCCAGCAGCGTAGGGTCAGGGGTAGAGACCCAGTACTTC. V and J are TRBV9 and TRBJ2-5, with a possible D match to TRBD1 (6 bases). CDR3 length: 14 amino acids. Looked up from germline, CDR1 is SGDLS and CDR2 is YYNGEE. Trimming stripped 0 bases from V and 4 bases from J, with 10 bases between.

The J gene is TRBJ1-3, the V gene TRBV11-2; the match to TRBD1 covers 9 bases. The CDR3 is 18 residues long. The germline V gene encodes CDR1 SGHAT and CDR2 FQNNGV. The V gene end was trimmed by 2 bases and the J gene end by 4 bases; junction bases not matched to a gene: 12. The CDR3 DNA reads TGTGCCAGCAGCTTATACCGGGGACAGGGAAGATCGGGAAACACCATATATTTT. It is translated as CASSLYRGQGRSGNTIYF.